What follows are 26 T cell receptor beta chains derived from one specimen sequenced in a study of blood T cell repertoires in COVID-19. Only in-frame clones appear in the TCRdb table, and some are missing; sequencing was by immunoSEQ multiplex PCR. The sample consists of about 190,000 clones, around nine tenths of them appearing once. The sequencing input was peripheral blood. The receptors here all came from a man aged 25 to 40 with acute or convalescent COVID-19.

The chain carries TRBV27 and TRBJ1-1; D gene ambiguous. The germline V gene has CDR1 MNHEY and CDR2 SMNVEV (reference sequence). This CDR3 has 16 amino acids. V was shortened by 6 bases and J by 1 base, with 18 bases between the two germline ends. The CDR3 is CASRFYADGENTEAFF. DNA for the CDR3: TGTGCCAGCAGATTTTACGCAGACGGGGAGAACACTGAAGCTTTCTTT.

DNA for the CDR3: TGTGCCAGCTGGTCAGGGTGGAACACTGAAGCTTTCTTT. Protein sequence: CASWSGWNTEAFF. J is TRBJ1-1 and V is TRBV27; TRBD1 is a possible D gene (5 bases). The CDR3 totals 13 residues. Germline lookup yields CDR1 MNHEY and CDR2 SMNVEV (reference sequence). Trimming shortened V by 8 bases and J by 1 base, and 11 bases separated the two germline ends.

The V call is TRBV30, the J call TRBJ1-5; 9 positions match TRBD1. Unmatched junction bases numbered 10, after V lost 8 bases and J lost 2 bases. Per the germline V gene, CDR1 is GTSNPN and CDR2 is SVGIG (reference sequence). CDR3 length equals 15 residues. CDR3 sequence (DNA): TGTGCCCTCCGAACCGGGACAGGGCGCAATCAGCCCCAGCATTTT. Amino acids: CALRTGTGRNQPQHF.

The chain has TRBV19 and TRBJ2-7; 7 bases agree with TRBD1. Losses at the gene ends were 4 bases for V and 2 bases for J; bases not matched to a gene: 5. The CDR3 spans 14 residues. Per germline, CDR1 LNHDA and CDR2 SQIVND (reference sequence). The CDR3 DNA sequence: TGTGCCAGTAGTACCGGGGACAGACCCTACGAGCAGTACTTC. Translating gives CASSTGDRPYEQYF.

Only a few counts were recorded for this clone. The rearrangement uses TRBV28 and TRBJ1-1, with D maybe TRBD1 (5 bases). From germline, CDR1 is MDHEN and CDR2 SYDVKM. The germline V and J ends were trimmed by 2 bases and 4 bases, with 23 bases remaining between them. There are 18 residues in the CDR3. CDR3: CASSLHRWRGTGGTEAFF. CDR3 DNA: TGTGCCAGCAGTTTACACAGGTGGAGAGGAACCGGGGGCACTGAAGCTTTCTTT.

The chain links TRBV4-2 to TRBJ2-1, with 8 bases that match TRBD2. The CDR3 is made up of 17 amino acids. Looked up from germline, CDR1 is LGHNA and CDR2 is YNFKEQ. V lost 4 bases, J lost 0 bases, and 8 bases stayed unmatched. The CDR3: CASSLPGLDSSYNEQFF. The CDR3 bases are TGTGCCAGCAGCCTCCCGGGACTAGACAGCTCCTACAATGAGCAGTTCTTC.

V gene TRBV4-1 combines with J gene TRBJ2-5; D might be TRBD2 (5 bases). Germline V CDR1 and CDR2: MGHRA, YSYEKL. The CDR3 is 15 residues long. Trimming stripped 0 bases from V and 5 bases from J, with 13 bases between. The CDR3 DNA follows: TGCGCCAGCAGCCAAGAAGGATCCGGGGAGGAGACCCAGTACTTC. Residues: CASSQEGSGEETQYF.

In this sample, this clone turned up a few times. The same CDR3 is also encoded by other DNA sequences in this sample. This rearrangement joins TRBV9 to TRBJ2-1, with 10 bases that match TRBD1. The V and J ends lost 2 bases and 1 base, in that order; junction bases with no gene match: 0. Germline assignment: CDR1 SGDLS and CDR2 YYNGEE. This CDR3 comprises 15 residues. The CDR3 DNA sequence: TGTGCCAGCAGCGTGGGACAGGGGTCCTACAATGAGCAGTTCTTC. Its protein product is CASSVGQGSYNEQFF. The whole variable domain, filled in from reference TRBV9 and TRBJ2-1, reads DSGVTQTPKHLITATGQRVTLRCSPRSGDLSVYWYQQSLDQGLQFLIQYYNGEERAKGNILERFSAQQFPDLHSELNLSSLELGDSALYFCASSVGQGSYNEQFFGPGTRLTVL.

This clone occurred once. V and J are TRBV5-1 and TRBJ2-3, with D perhaps matching TRBD2 (7 bases). V lost 4 bases, J lost 4 bases, and 16 bases lay in between. CDR1 and CDR2 (germline): SGHRS, YFSETQ. This CDR3 is built from 15 residues. The CDR3 reads CASSRVGGAPDTQYF. The CDR3 region has the DNA TGCGCCAGCAGCCGTGTTGGGGGGGCCCCAGATACGCAGTATTTT. Full variable domain (outside the CDR3, taken from reference TRBV5-1 and TRBJ2-3): KAGVTQTPRYLIKTRGQQVTLSCSPISGHRSVSWYQQTPGQGLQFLFEYFSETQRNKGNFPGRFSGRQFSNSRSEMNVSTLELGDSALYLCASSRVGGAPDTQYFGPGTRLTVL.

The chain carries TRBV3-1 (or the pseudogene TRBV3-2) and TRBJ1-3; weak D call: TRBD1 (5 bases). This CDR3 has 14 residues. The V gene's germline CDR1 is LGHDT and CDR2 YNNKEL (reference sequence). Trimming shortened V by 3 bases and J by 5 bases, and 11 bases separated the two germline ends. CDR3 DNA sequence: TGTGCCAGCAGCCAGACAGTTAGTCGAAACACCATATATTTT. Translation: CASSQTVSRNTIYF.

This chain links TRBV28 with TRBJ1-5; a weak D match, TRBD1 (6 bases). Trimming stripped 6 bases from V and 3 bases from J, with 9 bases between. Germline V gene sequence: CDR1 MDHEN, CDR2 SYDVKM. The CDR3 extends over 13 amino acids. The CDR3: CASRWDNNQPQHF. For the CDR3, the DNA is TGTGCCAGCAGGTGGGACAACAATCAGCCCCAGCATTTT.

This clone was picked up a small number of times. This chain connects TRBV5-6 to TRBJ1-2, with 9 bases lining up with TRBD1. The CDR3 is 15 residues long. CDR1 is SGHDT and CDR2 is YYEEEE in the germline V gene. Trimming removed 3 bases from V and 5 bases from J; junction bases left unmatched: 8. CDR3 DNA: TGTGCCAGCAGCTCCACAGGGGGCGCGGTGTATGGCTACACCTTC. This translates into CASSSTGGAVYGYTF.

CDR3 DNA sequence: TGTGCCTGGAGCCTCCTGGGACAGGGGGCAGATACGCAGTATTTT. This codes for CAWSLLGQGADTQYF. The chain is built from TRBV30 and TRBJ2-3; 11 nucleotides align to TRBD1. This CDR3 spans 15 amino acids. V trimming: 3 bases; J trimming: 4 bases; junction bases outside the gene matches: 6. Germline-derived CDR1 and CDR2 are GTSNPN and SVGIG (reference sequence).

This clone was observed a handful of times. This chain connects TRBV28 to TRBJ2-7; D might be TRBD2 (5 bases). This CDR3 has 12 residues. V gave up 8 bases and J gave up 3 bases, with 11 bases separating them. From germline, CDR1 is MDHEN and CDR2 SYDVKM. The CDR3 region is CASSRAGYEQYF. The CDR3 coding sequence is TGTGCCAGCTCACGGGCGGGCTACGAGCAGTACTTC. The variable domain in full, with the rest retrieved from reference TRBV28 and TRBJ2-7, is DVKVTQSSRYLVKRTGEKVFLECVQDMDHENMFWYRQDPGLGLRLIYFSYDVKMKEKGDIPEGYSVSREKKERFSLILESASTNQTSMYLCASSRAGYEQYFGPGTRLTVT.

This clone was recorded only once. The gene calls are TRBV28 and TRBJ1-3; tentatively, D is TRBD1 (5 bases). The germline gives CDR1 MDHEN, CDR2 SYDVKM. CDR3 length: 14 residues. Deletions cut 10 bases from V and 4 bases from J, with 17 bases between. This CDR3 reads CATNKDNLGNTIYF. In DNA form, the CDR3 reads TGTGCCACCAATAAGGACAACCTCGGAAACACCATATATTTT. Full variable domain (missing parts from reference TRBV28 and TRBJ1-3): DVKVTQSSRYLVKRTGEKVFLECVQDMDHENMFWYRQDPGLGLRLIYFSYDVKMKEKGDIPEGYSVSREKKERFSLILESASTNQTSMYLCATNKDNLGNTIYFGEGSWLTVV.

The chain couples TRBV28 to TRBJ1-2; maybe TRBD1 (6 bases). Trimming cost V 2 bases and J 2 bases, with 18 bases left between them. CDR3 length: 17 amino acids. Looked up from germline, CDR1 is MDHEN and CDR2 is SYDVKM. CDR3 nucleotide sequence: TGTGCCAGCAGTTTAAAGAGGGGGGGCAGCTTAAACTATGGCTACACCTTC. Translating it yields CASSLKRGGSLNYGYTF.

The gene calls are TRBV7-9 and TRBJ1-5; D might be TRBD1 (6 bases). V was pared by 8 bases and J by 1 base, with 15 bases between. Germline CDR1 is SEHNR and CDR2 is FQNEAQ (reference sequence). The CDR3 runs 15 residues. CDR3 bases: TGTGCCAGCCAAGGGGGAGGGACGAGCAATCAGCCCCAGCATTTT. It codes for CASQGGGTSNQPQHF. The full variable domain, rest sourced from reference TRBV7-9 and TRBJ1-5, is DTGVSQNPRHKITKRGQNVTFRCDPISEHNRLYWYRQTLGQGPEFLTYFQNEAQLEKSRLLSDRFSAERPKGSFSTLEIQRTEQGDSAMYLCASQGGGTSNQPQHFGDGTRLSIL.

The J gene is TRBJ1-4, the V gene TRBV9; tentative D call: TRBD1 (5 bases). Germline V gene lookup returns CDR1 SGDLS and CDR2 YYNGEE. V was trimmed by 0 bases and J by 7 bases, leaving 16 bases between them. The length of the CDR3 is 16 residues. CDR3 protein: CASSVGKGMASEKLFF. DNA of the CDR3: TGTGCCAGCAGCGTAGGAAAGGGGATGGCGAGTGAAAAACTGTTTTTT.

The chain carries TRBV9 and TRBJ1-1, with D perhaps matching TRBD1 (6 bases). CDR3 length equals 14 residues. The V gene's germline CDR1 is SGDLS and CDR2 YYNGEE. Trimming pared 4 bases from V and 2 bases from J, leaving 12 bases between. The CDR3 loop is CASSSHRVNTEAFF. DNA for the CDR3: TGTGCCAGCAGCTCGCACAGGGTAAACACTGAAGCTTTCTTT.

The chain recombines TRBV10-3 with TRBJ1-5; TRBD1 agrees at 8 bases. The CDR3 totals 16 residues. Germline V CDR1 and CDR2: ENHRY, SYGVKD. Unmatched junction bases numbered 5, after V lost 4 bases and J lost 0 bases. The CDR3, as DNA: TGTGCCATCAGTGGAACAGGGGGACGTAGCAATCAGCCCCAGCATTTT. As protein: CAISGTGGRSNQPQHF.

The chain links TRBV30 to TRBJ1-4; D unresolved. Trimming left V 5 bases short and J 5 bases short, with 12 bases between. CDR3 size: 13 residues. CDR1 and CDR2 (germline): GTSNPN, SVGIG (reference sequence). The CDR3 bases are TGTGCCTGGGGTCTGAGGCGGAATGAAAAACTGTTTTTT. Translation gives CAWGLRRNEKLFF.

The CDR3 here is CASSQELGMRRGGWAFF. The CDR3 DNA sequence: TGTGCCAGCAGCCAAGAGCTCGGAATGCGCCGCGGTGGGTGGGCTTTCTTT. The V call is TRBV4-2, the J call TRBJ1-1, with D hard to call. Germline lookup yields CDR1 LGHNA and CDR2 YNFKEQ. There are 17 residues in the CDR3. Trimming pared 0 bases from V and 11 bases from J, leaving 25 bases between.

The chain joins TRBV10-2 to TRBJ1-5, with D perhaps matching TRBD1 (5 bases). CDR3 size: 16 residues. V was trimmed by 8 bases and J by 0 bases, leaving 17 bases between them. Looked up from germline, CDR1 is WSHSY and CDR2 is SAAADI. This CDR3 is CASAASDSNSNQPQHF. The CDR3 region has the DNA TGCGCCAGCGCCGCTTCAGACAGTAATAGCAATCAGCCCCAGCATTTT.

The chain employs TRBV11-2 and TRBJ1-1; D unresolved. Germline CDR1 is SGHAT and CDR2 is FQNNGV. V lost 1 base to trimming and J lost 2 bases, with 8 bases between them. This CDR3 contains 14 residues. CDR3 DNA sequence: TGTGCCAGCAGCTTAGCGAGGGAAAACACTGAAGCTTTCTTT. It is translated as CASSLARENTEAFF.

This chain connects TRBV18 to TRBJ2-2, with TRBD2 as a possible D gene (5 bases). The V gene lost 2 bases and the J gene lost 7 bases, with 11 bases spanning the gap. The CDR3 loop spans 14 amino acids. CDR1 and CDR2 from the germline V gene are KGHSH and LQKENI. CDR3 in amino acids: CASSPELGSGELFF. DNA of the CDR3: TGTGCCAGCTCACCAGAATTGGGGAGCGGGGAGCTGTTTTTT.

The chain carries TRBV28 and TRBJ2-7; the D gene is possibly TRBD1 (5 bases). Deletions cut 2 bases from V and 3 bases from J, with 5 bases between. The length of the CDR3 is 12 residues. Germline lookup yields CDR1 MDHEN and CDR2 SYDVKM. The CDR3 loop reads CASSLQGYEQYF. The CDR3 DNA reads TGTGCCAGCAGTTTACAGGGCTACGAGCAGTACTTC.